This T cell receptor (beta chain) appears in the sequencing data of a study of cytotoxic CD8 clonotypes in ibrutinib-treated CLL. About the study: Median treatment time before response sampling was over 9 months, range 6 to 36.

Clones were read by immunoSEQ multiplex PCR, and TCRdb kept only the in-frame ones, dropping some. The sample has around 330,000 clones; 60% to 80% are singletons. Germline V gene data show CDR1 as SGHRS and CDR2 as YFSETQ. The length of the CDR3 is 14 residues. Between the trimmed V and J ends, which lost 3 bases and 0 bases, there was a span of 6 bases. This clone was detected a few times. Its specificity is unknown. Study-level results: Treatment left the uncommon public clonotypes either contracted or stable in frequency. Sustained-remission and progressing patients' sampling times differed. Starting clonality was above that of age-matched healthy donors and tracked circulating CD8+ T-cell counts.

Sequencing used PBMCs, obtained after 36 months of ibrutinib treatment. The V call is TRBV5-1, the J call TRBJ1-4; the D is unclear. This sequence was found in a human donor with chronic lymphocytic leukemia. CDR3 region: CASSSTATNEKLFF. The CDR3 region has the DNA TGCGCCAGCAGCTCGACCGCAACTAATGAAAAACTGTTTTTT.